These 21 T cell receptor beta chains share one sample of origin, sequenced in a study of cytomegalovirus exposure and HLA in healthy donors. Sequencing used immunoSEQ multiplex PCR; TCRdb keeps in-frame clones, though not all of them. The data show 89,000 or so clones, under 95% seen once. The specimen sequenced was PBMCs. The receptor set was obtained from a woman between 25 and 40 years old in good health and CMV-seropositive.

The chain carries TRBV5-4 and TRBJ1-5; D remains unclear. The V gene lost 4 bases and the J gene lost 0 bases, with 8 bases spanning the gap. CDR3 length equals 14 residues. The V gene's germline CDR1 is SGHNT and CDR2 YYREEE (reference sequence). The CDR3 sequence: CASSAGNSNQPQHF. CDR3 bases: TGTGCCAGCAGCGCGGGTAATAGCAATCAGCCCCAGCATTTT.

The chain combines TRBV2 with TRBJ1-5; 8 bases map to TRBD1. The CDR3 runs 13 residues. Trimming removed 7 bases from V and 6 bases from J; junction bases left unmatched: 5. The germline V gene has CDR1 SNHLY and CDR2 FYNNEI. The CDR3 nucleotides read TGTGCCAGCACCCCGGACAGGGTTCAGCCCCAGCATTTT. Its translation: CASTPDRVQPQHF.

This clone was counted a single time. The CDR3 DNA follows: TGTGCCAGCAGTACCCACCGGGACTTTGAAGAGACCCAGTACTTC. It specifies CASSTHRDFEETQYF. The chain has TRBV28 and TRBJ2-5; TRBD2 is a possible D gene (6 bases). The germline V and J ends were trimmed by 5 bases and 3 bases, with 16 bases remaining between them. This CDR3 is 15 amino acids long. Per germline, CDR1 MDHEN and CDR2 SYDVKM.

The chain is built from TRBV6-6 and TRBJ1-2; D remains ambiguous. The CDR3 runs to 12 residues. V lost 5 bases to trimming and J lost 7 bases, with 11 bases between them. The germline gives CDR1 MNHNY, CDR2 SVGAGI (reference sequence). For the CDR3, the DNA is TGTGCCAGCAGTCCCGGCAGCGGTGGCTACACCTTC. This encodes CASSPGSGGYTF.

This CDR3 reads CASRPGQGLSGANVLTF. The CDR3 coding sequence is TGTGCCAGCCGCCCGGGACAGGGTCTCTCTGGGGCCAACGTCCTGACTTTC. This chain joins TRBV11-2 and TRBJ2-6, with 9 bases that match TRBD1. Trimming cost V 8 bases and J 0 bases; bases outside gene matches: 8. The V gene's germline CDR1 is SGHAT and CDR2 FQNNGV. CDR3 length equals 17 residues.

The J gene is TRBJ1-1, the V gene TRBV30; 7 nucleotides line up with TRBD1. Germline V gene lookup returns CDR1 GTSNPN and CDR2 SVGIG (reference sequence). V trimming: 0 bases; J trimming: 3 bases; junction bases outside the gene matches: 10. The CDR3 spans 16 residues. This CDR3 reads CAWSVRPGGKDTEAFF. The CDR3 coding sequence is TGTGCCTGGAGTGTACGGCCAGGGGGTAAGGACACTGAAGCTTTCTTT.

The rearrangement uses TRBV6-6 and TRBJ2-7; 7 nucleotides line up with TRBD2. The ends lost 8 bases at V and 7 bases at J; junction bases unmatched: 17. From germline, CDR1 is MNHNY and CDR2 SVGAGI (reference sequence). The CDR3 covers 15 residues. The CDR3 is CASSIGGRAEDEQYF. In DNA form, the CDR3 reads TGTGCCAGCTCGATTGGGGGGAGGGCCGAAGATGAGCAGTACTTC.

CDR3 in DNA: TGTGCCAGCAGCTTGGACACCGGAAGGGGCGCGCAGTACTTC. Translated, it gives CASSLDTGRGAQYF. The chain uses TRBV5-6 and TRBJ2-7, with D perhaps TRBD1 (5 bases). Trimming pared 0 bases from V and 9 bases from J, leaving 16 bases between. This CDR3 region has 14 residues. The germline CDR1 and CDR2 sequences are SGHDT and YYEEEE.

The CDR3 loop reads CASSSFNYGYTF. For the CDR3, the DNA is TGTGCCAGCAGCTCCTTTAACTATGGCTACACCTTC. V and J are TRBV7-2 and TRBJ1-2; D is ambiguous. The V gene's germline CDR1 is SGHTA and CDR2 FQGNSA. V was trimmed by 4 bases and J by 1 base, leaving 4 bases between them. The CDR3 is 12 residues long.

CDR3: CASSPGLAERTGELFF. DNA for the CDR3: TGTGCCAGCAGCCCGGGACTAGCGGAGCGCACCGGGGAGCTGTTTTTT. The V call is TRBV5-4, the J call TRBJ2-2; 11 bases align to TRBD2. Germline CDR1 SGHNT, CDR2 YYREEE (reference sequence). CDR3 length: 16 amino acids. V was pared by 4 bases and J by 4 bases, with 6 bases of the junction left unmatched.

The V call is TRBV5-5, the J call TRBJ1-5; the D is unclear. Looked up from germline, CDR1 is SGHKS and CDR2 is YYEKEE (reference sequence). The CDR3 has 14 residues. The V end was cut by 0 bases, the J end by 2 bases, with 6 bases between. The CDR3 DNA reads TGTGCCAGCAGCTTGGCTACAGGCAATCAGCCCCAGCATTTT. Translation: CASSLATGNQPQHF.

The chain is built from TRBV5-1 and TRBJ2-1; D perhaps matches TRBD2 (6 bases). Germline CDR1 reads SGHRS; CDR2 reads YFSETQ. The germline V and J ends were trimmed by 3 bases and 5 bases, with 9 bases remaining between them. The CDR3 loop spans 13 amino acids. The CDR3 loop is CASSWDSNNEQFF. DNA of the CDR3: TGCGCCAGCAGCTGGGACTCGAACAATGAGCAGTTCTTC.

V is TRBV7-2 and J is TRBJ1-3; D remains unclear. Trimming pared 6 bases from V and 0 bases from J, leaving 12 bases between. Germline V gene lookup returns CDR1 SGHTA and CDR2 FQGNSA. CDR3 length: 15 amino acids. The CDR3: CASSLDLHSGNTIYF. Written as DNA, the CDR3 is TGTGCCAGCAGTTTGGACTTGCACTCTGGAAACACCATATATTTT.

This clone appeared once. V gene TRBV28 combines with J gene TRBJ2-7; 9 nucleotides align to TRBD1. With V trimmed by 8 bases and J by 5 bases, 10 bases remained unmatched. CDR1 is MDHEN and CDR2 is SYDVKM in the germline V gene. This CDR3 contains 14 residues. The CDR3, as DNA: TGTGCCAGCGGCCGGGACAGGGATTTGGACGAGCAGTACTTC. Protein sequence: CASGRDRDLDEQYF.

The chain is built from TRBV19 and TRBJ2-1, with 9 bases lining up with TRBD1. Germline V CDR1 and CDR2: LNHDA, SQIVND (reference sequence). There are 15 residues in the CDR3. Unmatched junction bases numbered 3, after V lost 2 bases and J lost 4 bases. The CDR3 bases are TGTGCCAGTAGTATAACAGGGGGCGGGTACAATGAGCAGTTCTTC. Translation: CASSITGGGYNEQFF.

The chain uses TRBV23-1 and TRBJ2-6; D possibly corresponds to TRBD2 (5 bases). TRBV23-1 is given ORF status, its function remaining uncertain. The CDR3 sequence is 14 residues long. The V end lost 8 bases, the J end lost 3 bases, and 11 bases lay between the germline ends. The CDR3 loop reads CASLLGSGANVLTF. Written as DNA, the CDR3 is TGCGCCAGCCTATTGGGGAGTGGGGCCAACGTCCTGACTTTC.

V gene TRBV4-3 combines with J gene TRBJ1-1, with D perhaps matching TRBD1 (6 bases). Between the trimmed V and J ends, which lost 6 bases and 1 base, there was a span of 12 bases. Germline loops: CDR1 LGHNA, CDR2 YSLEER. The CDR3 is 14 residues long. In nucleotides, the CDR3 is TGCGCCAGCAGTAAGGACAGACGGAACACTGAAGCTTTCTTT. Translation: CASSKDRRNTEAFF.

The chain uses TRBV4-2 and TRBJ1-1; possible D gene TRBD1, 5 bases. The CDR3 consists of 14 residues. Looked up from germline, CDR1 is LGHNA and CDR2 is YNFKEQ. V was cut by 3 bases and J by 4 bases, with 12 bases left in between. DNA for the CDR3: TGTGCCAGCAGCCAGTCGCAGGGTAGCACTGAAGCTTTCTTT. It is translated as CASSQSQGSTEAFF.

The chain has TRBV10-3 and TRBJ2-7; TRBD2 aligns across 11 bases. The CDR3 contains 17 residues. CDR1 is ENHRY and CDR2 is SYGVKD in the germline V gene. Trimming cost V 6 bases and J 3 bases; bases outside gene matches: 13. CDR3 sequence reads: CAIRGSGRAPEGYEQYF. The CDR3 DNA follows: TGTGCCATCAGGGGTAGCGGGAGGGCTCCAGAAGGCTACGAGCAGTACTTC.

This clone was seen only a few times. V is TRBV5-1 and J is TRBJ2-1; TRBD2 is a possible D gene (5 bases). Trimming took off 0 bases at V and 9 bases at J, with 13 bases between the two ends. Germline CDR1 is SGHRS and CDR2 is YFSETQ. CDR3 size: 14 residues. The CDR3: CASSLDGGRGEQFF. The CDR3 DNA reads TGCGCCAGCAGCTTGGATGGAGGTCGTGGTGAGCAGTTCTTC.

The gene calls are TRBV7-2 and TRBJ1-3; weak D call: TRBD1 (5 bases). Germline CDR1 is SGHTA and CDR2 is FQGNSA. The V gene lost 5 bases and the J gene lost 6 bases, with 26 bases spanning the gap. This CDR3 comprises 18 residues. The CDR3 reads CASSPMASRRTPANTIYF. CDR3 coding DNA: TGTGCCAGCAGCCCCATGGCGAGCAGGCGGACACCTGCAAACACCATATATTTT.